A single sample is the source of the 25 T cell receptor beta chains below, sequenced in a study of blood T cell repertoires in COVID-19 (dated by TCRdb to between 2020 and 2021). Receptor amplification or capture employed the immunoSEQ multiplex PCR assay. This immuneACCESS table, as held by TCRdb, lists in-frame sequences with V and J called but not all clones. Of the missing ones, under half trace to an unresolved V gene in checked studies; the others have no known cause. The sample profile shows roughly 300,000 clones; approximately 86% of them were found once. 9.4% of the sample is held by the ten biggest clonotypes. The source material was peripheral blood. The source is a man aged 18 to 29 with active or convalescent COVID-19.

J is TRBJ1-5 and V is TRBV24-1, with 7 bases aligning to TRBD1. There are 14 residues in the CDR3. The J segment lost 1 base and the V segment lost 10 bases, leaving 6 bases of the junction unmatched. The germline gives CDR1 KGHDR, CDR2 SFDVKD. The chain's CDR3 is CATADRASNQPQHF. In nucleotides, the CDR3 is TGTGCCACAGCCGACAGGGCGAGCAATCAGCCCCAGCATTTT.

The V call is TRBV5-6, the J call TRBJ2-4; tentative D call: TRBD2 (7 bases). This CDR3 is 15 amino acids long. The germline V gene has CDR1 SGHDT and CDR2 YYEEEE. Trimming took 2 bases from V and 8 from J, leaving 17 bases between them. Written as DNA, the CDR3 is TGTGCCAGCAGCTTCCGGGGGGCCGGGGAATACATTCAGTACTTC. It codes for CASSFRGAGEYIQYF.

CDR3 loop: CASSEVLTEAFF. The DNA of the CDR3 is TGTGCCAGCAGTGAAGTTCTGACTGAAGCTTTCTTT. The V and J genes are TRBV2 and TRBJ1-1; unclear D gene. Germline V gene sequence: CDR1 SNHLY, CDR2 FYNNEI. The CDR3 covers 12 residues. The V end was cut by 1 base, the J end by 5 bases, with 5 bases between.

The chain uses TRBV3-1 (or the pseudogene TRBV3-2) and TRBJ2-1; 13 nucleotides agree with TRBD2. Per germline, CDR1 LGHDT and CDR2 YNNKEL (reference sequence). The V gene end was trimmed by 5 bases and the J gene end by 4 bases; junction bases not matched to a gene: 11. This CDR3 is built from 18 residues. CDR3 sequence reads: CASSKSNGTSGVYNEQFF. The CDR3 DNA reads as TGTGCCAGCAGCAAATCGAACGGGACTAGCGGGGTATACAATGAGCAGTTCTTC.

In its sample, this clone was seen once. V usage is TRBV5-5 and J usage is TRBJ1-4, with D tentatively TRBD1 (5 bases). Germline loops: CDR1 SGHKS, CDR2 YYEKEE (reference sequence). V was clipped by 4 bases and J by 8 bases, with 21 bases between them. The CDR3 is 16 residues long. CDR3 region: CASSPLRVIQSEKLFF. CDR3 bases: TGTGCCAGCAGCCCTCTCAGGGTCATTCAGAGCGAAAAACTGTTTTTT.

V and J are TRBV5-4 and TRBJ1-2, with 7 nucleotides matching TRBD1. Germline assignment: CDR1 SGHNT and CDR2 YYREEE (reference sequence). This CDR3 spans 15 amino acids. The ends lost 3 bases at V and 0 bases at J; junction bases unmatched: 5. The CDR3 loop is CASSSLDRTNYGYTF. The CDR3 nucleotides are TGTGCCAGCAGCTCATTGGACAGGACTAACTATGGCTACACCTTC.

The CDR3 loop is CASRPDRVGNSPLHF. The CDR3 nucleotides read TGCGCCAGCAGGCCAGACAGGGTCGGGAATTCACCCCTCCACTTT. The J gene is TRBJ1-6, the V gene TRBV5-1; 7 nucleotides agree with TRBD1. This CDR3 spans 15 amino acids. The V gene end was trimmed by 5 bases and the J gene end by 7 bases; junction bases not matched to a gene: 9. The germline V gene encodes CDR1 SGHRS and CDR2 YFSETQ.

J is TRBJ2-3 and V is TRBV6-5; 9 bases align to TRBD2. The length of the CDR3 is 15 residues. Trimming cost V 4 bases and J 4 bases; bases outside gene matches: 6. Germline V gene data show CDR1 as MNHEY and CDR2 as SVGAGI. CDR3 residues: CASSSGLAGADTQYF. In nucleotides, the CDR3 is TGTGCCAGCAGTTCGGGACTAGCCGGAGCAGATACGCAGTATTTT.

The chain is built from TRBV19 and TRBJ1-6; 7 nucleotides agree with TRBD1. The CDR3 runs 15 residues. V dropped 1 base and J dropped 10; count of bases not matched to a gene: 7. Germline loops: CDR1 LNHDA, CDR2 SQIVND (reference sequence). Here the CDR3 reads CASSIVAQGDSPLHF. CDR3 DNA: TGTGCCAGTAGTATAGTCGCGCAGGGGGACTCACCCCTCCACTTT.

This clone has more than one count but fewer than ten. A junction end diverges from the germline sequence, so it may reflect a read error. This rearrangement joins TRBV11-2 to TRBJ1-1; no firm D call. Germline assignment: CDR1 SGHAT and CDR2 FQNNGV. The CDR3 is 12 residues long. The CDR3: CASTLGRSEAFF. The CDR3 DNA follows: TGTGCCAGCACCTTAGGACGGAGTGAAGCTTTCTTT.

The chain carries TRBV5-1 and TRBJ2-3; no firm D call. CDR1 SGHRS and CDR2 YFSETQ come from the germline V gene. The CDR3 consists of 11 residues. The V and J ends lost 4 bases and 9 bases respectively, with 9 bases between them. CDR3 sequence reads: CASSLLGTQYF. In nucleotides, the CDR3 is TGCGCCAGCAGCCTCCTAGGAACGCAGTATTTT.

The chain joins TRBV20-1 to TRBJ2-3, with D possibly matching TRBD2 (5 bases). V was pared by 6 bases and J by 9 bases, with 13 bases between. This CDR3 has 11 residues. Germline loops: CDR1 DFQATT, CDR2 SNEGSKA (reference sequence). The chain's CDR3 is CSAQEGGTQYF. The DNA for the CDR3 is TGCAGTGCCCAAGAGGGCGGGACGCAGTATTTT.

The chain joins TRBV29-1 to TRBJ2-5, with 10 bases matching TRBD2. J lost 1 base, V lost 4 bases, and 3 bases had no gene match. This CDR3 contains 14 residues. Germline values: CDR1 SQVTM, CDR2 ANQGSEA. Written as DNA, the CDR3 is TGCAGCGTTGTCTTAGCGGGGGGCCAAGAGACCCAGTACTTC. Translated: CSVVLAGGQETQYF.

This chain joins TRBV29-1 and TRBJ1-3, with 8 bases matching TRBD1. After removal of 4 bases from V and 4 bases from J, the junction contained 3 bases not matched to a gene. The CDR3 has 13 amino acids. CDR1 and CDR2 from the germline V gene are SQVTM and ANQGSEA. The CDR3 nucleotides read TGCAGCGTTGCCGGACAGGGAGGAAACACCATATATTTT. It is translated as CSVAGQGGNTIYF.

The chain has TRBV6-1 and TRBJ2-1, with TRBD1 matching over 7 bases. The CDR3 runs 14 residues. V was pared by 3 bases and J by 8 bases, with 7 bases of the junction left unmatched. From germline, CDR1 is MNHNS and CDR2 SASEGT. The CDR3 sequence: CASSDTTGWDEQFF. In nucleotides, the CDR3 is TGTGCCAGCAGTGATACGACAGGGTGGGATGAGCAGTTCTTC.

V usage is TRBV7-8 and J usage is TRBJ2-1, with TRBD2 matching 10 bases. The CDR3 contains 16 residues. CDR1 and CDR2 (germline): SGHVS, FQNEAQ. V shed 5 bases, J shed 2 bases, and the junction held 6 bases outside the gene matches. The CDR3 bases are TGTGCCAGCAGCCCCGAGAGCGGGGGGGCCTACAATGAGCAGTTCTTC. This codes for CASSPESGGAYNEQFF.

V is TRBV27 and J is TRBJ2-7; 11 bases map to TRBD1. Per the germline V gene, CDR1 is MNHEY and CDR2 is SMNVEV (reference sequence). V was clipped by 6 bases and J by 0 bases; unmatched bases: 4. This CDR3 contains 15 residues. CDR3 bases: TGTGCCAGCAGGACCGGGACAGGGGGCTCCTACGAGCAGTACTTC. It yields the protein CASRTGTGGSYEQYF.

The chain joins TRBV2 to TRBJ1-2; perhaps TRBD1 as D (5 bases). The CDR3 is 10 amino acids. Germline lookup yields CDR1 SNHLY and CDR2 FYNNEI. The V end lost 7 bases, the J end lost 7 bases, and 7 bases lay between the germline ends. CDR3 DNA sequence: TGTGCCAGCACCGGGGGTGGCTACACCTTC. Its protein product is CASTGGGYTF. The entire variable domain, with the rest obtained from reference TRBV2 and TRBJ1-2, is as follows: EPEVTQTPSHQVTQMGQEVILRCVPISNHLYFYWYRQILGQKVEFLVSFYNNEISEKSEIFDDQFSVERPDGSNFTLKIRSTKLEDSAMYFCASTGGGYTFGSGTRLTVV.

The rearrangement joins TRBV2 to TRBJ1-2; 7 bases are a match to TRBD1. Germline CDR1 reads SNHLY; CDR2 reads FYNNEI. Unmatched junction bases numbered 4, after V lost 2 bases and J lost 7 bases. This CDR3 contains 13 residues. The CDR3 reads CASSESGGSGYTF. CDR3 coding DNA: TGTGCCAGCAGTGAATCAGGGGGTAGTGGCTACACCTTC.

The chain joins TRBV5-4 to TRBJ2-5; a possible D gene is TRBD1 (5 bases). Germline V gene data show CDR1 as SGHNT and CDR2 as YYREEE (reference sequence). The V gene lost 4 bases and the J gene lost 5 bases, with 15 bases spanning the gap. The length of the CDR3 is 14 residues. In DNA form, the CDR3 reads TGTGCCAGCAGCGTGGAAGGGGTTGGGGAGACCCAGTACTTC. Protein product: CASSVEGVGETQYF.

This chain connects TRBV25-1 to TRBJ1-3; no reliable D call. Trimming pared 10 bases from V and 0 bases from J, leaving 13 bases between. From germline, CDR1 is MGHDK and CDR2 SYGVNS. This CDR3 region has 14 residues. CDR3 loop: CATSIGGSGNTIYF. CDR3 bases: TGTGCCACCAGCATTGGAGGCTCTGGAAACACCATATATTTT.

The chain combines TRBV5-1 with TRBJ2-7, with TRBD1 identical over 9 bases. Germline V lookup: CDR1 SGHRS, CDR2 YFSETQ. CDR3 length equals 15 residues. J lost 6 bases, V lost 7 bases, and 14 bases had no gene match. CDR3 sequence reads: CASGSDRGAWAEQYF. The CDR3 coding sequence is TGCGCCAGCGGGTCGGACAGGGGCGCTTGGGCCGAGCAGTACTTC.

In its sample, this clone was seen once. V usage is TRBV11-2 and J usage is TRBJ1-2; TRBD1 is a possible D gene (6 bases). Per germline, CDR1 SGHAT and CDR2 FQNNGV. CDR3 size: 14 residues. The V and J ends lost 3 bases and 4 bases respectively, with 12 bases between them. CDR3 sequence reads: CASSLGGQVYGYTF. DNA of the CDR3: TGTGCCAGCAGCTTGGGGGGGCAGGTCTATGGCTACACCTTC. Full variable domain (rest looked up from reference TRBV11-2 and TRBJ1-2): EAGVAQSPRYKIIEKRQSVAFWCNPISGHATLYWYQQILGQGPKLLIQFQNNGVVDDSQLPKDRFSAERLKGVDSTLKIQPAKLEDSAVYLCASSLGGQVYGYTFGSGTRLTVV.

The chain uses TRBV3-1 (or the pseudogene TRBV3-2) and TRBJ2-5, with TRBD2 matching 7 bases. Unmatched junction bases numbered 8, after V lost 4 bases and J lost 3 bases. Germline assignment: CDR1 LGHDT and CDR2 YNNKEL (reference sequence). There are 15 residues in the CDR3. The CDR3 nucleotides are TGTGCCAGCAGCCGGCTAGCGGACCCAGAAGAGACCCAGTACTTC. Its translation: CASSRLADPEETQYF.

V and J are TRBV10-3 and TRBJ2-5; 13 nucleotides align to TRBD2. Trimming at V came to 2 bases and at J to 3 bases, leaving 0 bases not matched to a gene. This CDR3 has 15 amino acids. CDR1 and CDR2 from the germline V gene are ENHRY and SYGVKD. The CDR3 DNA reads TGTGCCATCAGTGAGGGGACTAGCGGGGAAGAGACCCAGTACTTC. As protein: CAISEGTSGEETQYF.